This T cell receptor beta chain was retrieved from a study of response to subunit inactivated influenza vaccine. This clonotype was recorded many times. TCRdb re-called the RT-PCR reads with MiXCR, one entry per CDR3 protein. In the table there are 500,000 to 600,000 distinct CDR3 sequences, 16% of which are singletons. V shed 4 bases and J shed 8 bases, with 11 bases lying between them. Germline V lookup: CDR1 KGHDR, CDR2 SFDVKD. The CDR3 is 13 amino acids. The chain couples TRBV24-1 to TRBJ2-1; TRBD1 might be the D (6 bases). Sequencing was performed on CD4+ T cells sorted from PBMCs, taken less than 25 months after vaccination. The clonotype originates from a man in his fifties or sixties who received an inactivated influenza vaccine. CDR3 in amino acids: CATSDRGDYEQFF. In nucleotides, the CDR3 is TGTGCCACCAGTGACAGGGGAGACTATGAGCAGTTCTTC.